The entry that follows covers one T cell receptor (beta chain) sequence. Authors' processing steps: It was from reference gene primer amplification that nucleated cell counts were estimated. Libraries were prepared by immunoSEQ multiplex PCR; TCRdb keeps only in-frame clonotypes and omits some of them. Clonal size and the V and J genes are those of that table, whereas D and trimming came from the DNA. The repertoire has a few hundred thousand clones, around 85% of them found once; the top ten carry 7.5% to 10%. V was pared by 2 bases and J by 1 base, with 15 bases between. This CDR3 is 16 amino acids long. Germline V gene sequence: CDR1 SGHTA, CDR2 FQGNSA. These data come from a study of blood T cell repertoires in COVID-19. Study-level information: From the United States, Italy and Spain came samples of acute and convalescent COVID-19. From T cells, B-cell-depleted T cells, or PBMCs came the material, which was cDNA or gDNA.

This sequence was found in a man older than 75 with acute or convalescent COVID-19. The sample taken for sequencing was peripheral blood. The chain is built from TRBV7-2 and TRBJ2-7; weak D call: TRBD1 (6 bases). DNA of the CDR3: TGTGCCAGCAGCTTAACGAGGACAGTTCAATCCTACGAGCAGTACTTC. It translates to CASSLTRTVQSYEQYF.